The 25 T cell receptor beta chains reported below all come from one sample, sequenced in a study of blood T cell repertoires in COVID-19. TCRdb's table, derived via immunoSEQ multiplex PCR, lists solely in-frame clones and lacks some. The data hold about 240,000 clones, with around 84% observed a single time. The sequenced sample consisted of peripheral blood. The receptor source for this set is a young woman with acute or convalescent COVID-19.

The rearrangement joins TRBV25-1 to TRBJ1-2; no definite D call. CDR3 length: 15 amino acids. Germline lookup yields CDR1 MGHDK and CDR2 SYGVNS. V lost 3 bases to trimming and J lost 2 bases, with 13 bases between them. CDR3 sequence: CASSDAQRPNYGYTF. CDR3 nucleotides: TGTGCCAGCAGTGATGCGCAGAGGCCCAACTATGGCTACACCTTC.

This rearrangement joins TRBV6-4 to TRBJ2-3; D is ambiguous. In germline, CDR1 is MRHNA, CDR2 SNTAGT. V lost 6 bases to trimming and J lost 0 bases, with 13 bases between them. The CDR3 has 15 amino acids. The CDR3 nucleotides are TGTGCCAGCAGCCCTATAGTCGGTAGCACAGATACGCAGTATTTT. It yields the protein CASSPIVGSTDTQYF.

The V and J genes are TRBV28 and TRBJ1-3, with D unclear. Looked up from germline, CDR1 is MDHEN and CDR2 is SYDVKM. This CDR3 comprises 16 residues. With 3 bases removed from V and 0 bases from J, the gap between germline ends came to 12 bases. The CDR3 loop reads CASSLGQAISGNTIYF. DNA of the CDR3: TGTGCCAGCAGTTTGGGTCAGGCTATCTCTGGAAACACCATATATTTT.

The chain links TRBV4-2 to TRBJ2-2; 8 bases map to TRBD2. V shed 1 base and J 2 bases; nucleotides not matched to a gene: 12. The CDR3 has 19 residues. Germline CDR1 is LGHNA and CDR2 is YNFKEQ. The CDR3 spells CASSQAGAIAGHNTGELFF. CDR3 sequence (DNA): TGTGCCAGCAGCCAAGCCGGCGCTATAGCGGGGCACAACACCGGGGAGCTGTTTTTT.

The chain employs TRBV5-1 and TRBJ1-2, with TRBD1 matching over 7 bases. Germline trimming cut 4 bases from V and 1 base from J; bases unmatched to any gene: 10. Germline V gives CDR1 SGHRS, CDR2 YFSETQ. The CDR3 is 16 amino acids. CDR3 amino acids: CASSRDSSLLNYGYTF. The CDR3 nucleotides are TGCGCCAGCAGCCGGGACAGTAGCCTTCTTAACTATGGCTACACCTTC.

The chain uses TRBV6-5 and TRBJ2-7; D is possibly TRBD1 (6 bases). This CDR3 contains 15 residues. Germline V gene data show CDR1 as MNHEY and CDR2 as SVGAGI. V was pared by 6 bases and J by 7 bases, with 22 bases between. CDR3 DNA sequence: TGTGCCAGCAGCCGCCTAAAGACCGGGACAAGGGAGCAGTACTTC. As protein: CASSRLKTGTREQYF.

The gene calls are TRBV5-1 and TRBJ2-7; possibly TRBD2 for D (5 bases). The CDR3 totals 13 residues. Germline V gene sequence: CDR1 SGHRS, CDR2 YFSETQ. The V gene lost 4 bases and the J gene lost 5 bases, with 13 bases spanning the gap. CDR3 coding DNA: TGCGCCAGCAGCGTTCTCCAGAGGGACGAGCAGTACTTC. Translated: CASSVLQRDEQYF. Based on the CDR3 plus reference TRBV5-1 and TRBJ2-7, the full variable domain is KAGVTQTPRYLIKTRGQQVTLSCSPISGHRSVSWYQQTPGQGLQFLFEYFSETQRNKGNFPGRFSGRQFSNSRSEMNVSTLELGDSALYLCASSVLQRDEQYFGPGTRLTVT.

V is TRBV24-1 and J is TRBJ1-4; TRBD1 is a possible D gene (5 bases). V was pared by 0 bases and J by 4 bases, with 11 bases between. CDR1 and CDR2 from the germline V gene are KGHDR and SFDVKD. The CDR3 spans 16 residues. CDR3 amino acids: CATSDLWQGGNEKLFF. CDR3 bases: TGTGCCACCAGTGATTTGTGGCAGGGAGGTAATGAAAAACTGTTTTTT.

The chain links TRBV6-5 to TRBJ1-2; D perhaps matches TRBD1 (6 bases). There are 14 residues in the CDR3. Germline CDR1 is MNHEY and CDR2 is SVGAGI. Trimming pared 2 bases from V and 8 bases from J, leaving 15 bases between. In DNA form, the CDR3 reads TGTGCCAGCAGTTACGGGGGCAGGGAGGGGGGCTACACCTTC. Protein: CASSYGGREGGYTF.

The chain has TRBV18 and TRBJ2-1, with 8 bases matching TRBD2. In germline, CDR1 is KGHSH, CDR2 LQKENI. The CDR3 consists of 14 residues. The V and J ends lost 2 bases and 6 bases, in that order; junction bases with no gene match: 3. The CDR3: CASSPGTSINEQFF. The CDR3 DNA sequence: TGTGCCAGCTCACCAGGGACTAGTATCAATGAGCAGTTCTTC.

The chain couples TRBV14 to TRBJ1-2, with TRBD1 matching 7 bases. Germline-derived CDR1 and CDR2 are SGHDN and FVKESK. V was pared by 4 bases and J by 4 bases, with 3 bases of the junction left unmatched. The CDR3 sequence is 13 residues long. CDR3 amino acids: CASSPGTVYGYTF. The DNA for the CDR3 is TGTGCCAGCAGCCCCGGGACAGTCTATGGCTACACCTTC.

CDR3 amino acids: CASRHVGAWGTEAFF. The CDR3 coding sequence is TGCGCCAGCAGGCATGTTGGGGCCTGGGGCACTGAAGCTTTCTTT. This rearrangement joins TRBV5-1 to TRBJ1-1; weak D call: TRBD1 (5 bases). Germline CDR1 and CDR2: SGHRS and YFSETQ. V dropped 5 bases and J dropped 4 bases, with 18 bases sitting between them. This CDR3 has 15 amino acids.

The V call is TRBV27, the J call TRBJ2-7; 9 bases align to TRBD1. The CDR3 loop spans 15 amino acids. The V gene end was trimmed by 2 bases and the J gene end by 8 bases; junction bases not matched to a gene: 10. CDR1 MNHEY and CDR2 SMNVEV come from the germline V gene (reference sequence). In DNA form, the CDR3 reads TGTGCCAGCAGTTTAGGGCCCGGGACAGGGACGCAGCAGTACTTC. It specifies CASSLGPGTGTQQYF.

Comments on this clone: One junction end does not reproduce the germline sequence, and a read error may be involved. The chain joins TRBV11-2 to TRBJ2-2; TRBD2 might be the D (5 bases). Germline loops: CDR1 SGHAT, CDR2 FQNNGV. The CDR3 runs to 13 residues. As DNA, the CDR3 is TGCGCCAGCAGCTGTCTAAAACACCGGGGAGCTGTTTTT. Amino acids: CASSCLKHRGAVF.

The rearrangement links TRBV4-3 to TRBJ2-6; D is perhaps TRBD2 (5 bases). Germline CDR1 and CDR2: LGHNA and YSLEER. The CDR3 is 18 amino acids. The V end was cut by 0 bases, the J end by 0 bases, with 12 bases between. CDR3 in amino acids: CASSQEWTGLSGANVLTF. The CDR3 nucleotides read TGCGCCAGCAGCCAAGAATGGACTGGCCTCTCTGGGGCCAACGTCCTGACTTTC.

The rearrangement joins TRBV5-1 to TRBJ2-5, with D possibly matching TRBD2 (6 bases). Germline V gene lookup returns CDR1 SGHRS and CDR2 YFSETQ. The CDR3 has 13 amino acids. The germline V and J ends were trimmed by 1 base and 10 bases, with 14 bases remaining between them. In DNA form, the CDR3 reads TGCGCCAGCAGCTTGTATTTGGGGGGAGACCAGTACTTC. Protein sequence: CASSLYLGGDQYF. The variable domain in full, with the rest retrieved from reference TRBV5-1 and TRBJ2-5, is KAGVTQTPRYLIKTRGQQVTLSCSPISGHRSVSWYQQTPGQGLQFLFEYFSETQRNKGNFPGRFSGRQFSNSRSEMNVSTLELGDSALYLCASSLYLGGDQYFGPGTRLLVL.

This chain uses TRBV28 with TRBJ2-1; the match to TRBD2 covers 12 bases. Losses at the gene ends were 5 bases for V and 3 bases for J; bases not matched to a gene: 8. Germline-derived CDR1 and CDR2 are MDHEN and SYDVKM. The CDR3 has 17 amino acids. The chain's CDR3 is CASSRPGLAGSYNEQFF. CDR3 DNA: TGTGCCAGCAGTCGGCCCGGACTAGCGGGAAGCTACAATGAGCAGTTCTTC.

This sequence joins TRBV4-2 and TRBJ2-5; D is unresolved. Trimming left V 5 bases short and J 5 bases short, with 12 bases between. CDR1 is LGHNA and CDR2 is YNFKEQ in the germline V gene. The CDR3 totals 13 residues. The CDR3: CASSESVRETQYF. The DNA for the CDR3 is TGTGCCAGCAGCGAGAGTGTACGGGAGACCCAGTACTTC.

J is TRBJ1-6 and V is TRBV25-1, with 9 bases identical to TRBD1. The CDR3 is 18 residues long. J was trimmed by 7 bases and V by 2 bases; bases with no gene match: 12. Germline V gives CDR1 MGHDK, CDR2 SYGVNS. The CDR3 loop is CASSENWDSTGGNSPLHF. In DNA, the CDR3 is TGTGCCAGCAGTGAAAACTGGGATTCGACAGGGGGGAATTCACCCCTCCACTTT.

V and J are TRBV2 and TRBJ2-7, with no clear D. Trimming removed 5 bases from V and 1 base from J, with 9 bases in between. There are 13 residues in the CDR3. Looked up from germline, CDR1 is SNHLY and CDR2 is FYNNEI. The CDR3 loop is CASSRERSYEQYF. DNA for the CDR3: TGTGCCAGCAGTCGTGAGCGATCCTACGAGCAGTACTTC.

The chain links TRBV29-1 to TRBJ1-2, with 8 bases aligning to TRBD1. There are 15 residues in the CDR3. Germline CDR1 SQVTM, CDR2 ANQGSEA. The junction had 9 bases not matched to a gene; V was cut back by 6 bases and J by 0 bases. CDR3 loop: CSVVPGQETNYGYTF. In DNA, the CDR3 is TGCAGCGTCGTCCCGGGACAGGAGACTAACTATGGCTACACCTTC.

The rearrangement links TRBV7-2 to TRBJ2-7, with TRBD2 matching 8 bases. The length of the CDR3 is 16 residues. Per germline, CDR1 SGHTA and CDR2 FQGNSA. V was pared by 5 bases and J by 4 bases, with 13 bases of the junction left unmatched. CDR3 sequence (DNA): TGTGCCAGCAGCCTTGCGAAGGGTCCGGGAGGGTACGAGCAGTACTTC. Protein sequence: CASSLAKGPGGYEQYF.

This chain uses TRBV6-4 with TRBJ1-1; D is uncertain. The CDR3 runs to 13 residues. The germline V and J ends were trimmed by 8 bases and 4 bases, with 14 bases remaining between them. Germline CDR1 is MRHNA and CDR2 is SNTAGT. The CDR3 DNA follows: TGTGCCAGCTCACCAGGCACCATCACTGAAGCTTTCTTT. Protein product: CASSPGTITEAFF.

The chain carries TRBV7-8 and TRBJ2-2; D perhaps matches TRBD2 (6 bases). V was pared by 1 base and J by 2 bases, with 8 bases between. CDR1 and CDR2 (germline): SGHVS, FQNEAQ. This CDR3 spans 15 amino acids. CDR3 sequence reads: CASSLDGRNTGELFF. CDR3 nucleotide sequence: TGTGCCAGCAGCTTAGACGGGAGAAACACCGGGGAGCTGTTTTTT.

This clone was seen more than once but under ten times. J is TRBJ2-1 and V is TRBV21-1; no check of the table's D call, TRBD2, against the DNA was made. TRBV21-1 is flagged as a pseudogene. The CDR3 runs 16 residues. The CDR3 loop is CASSRLAGGPLNEQFF. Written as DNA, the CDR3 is TGTGCCAGCAGCAGACTAGCGGGAGGGCCGTTAAATGAGCAGTTCTTC.